This is a list of T cell receptor beta chains from one sample in a study of T cell repertoires in cytomegalovirus infection. One entry per CDR3 protein, called by TCRdb with MiXCR from the reads. The table has 450,000 to 550,000 distinct CDR3 sequences, about 42% seen once. The antigens of these receptors remain unknown. Sequenced material: cultured PBMCs, taken from culture after CMV antigen stimulation. These receptors all come from a human donor in good health (CMV status not recorded). Some clones in this sample may be carry-over from other donors' samples. CDR3s include the opening cysteine and the closing phenylalanine or tryptophan. Fields, in order: D gene, V gene, clone size, J gene, CDR3 protein, CDR3 DNA. The D gene is left open where the match is weak. Clone size is not always given. Where it is, it says once, few, many or a class for expanded clones.

NA	TRBV5-8	NA	TRBJ2-5	CASSSGAKGTQYF	TGTGCCAGCAGTTCTGGCGCCAAGGGGACCCAGTACTTC
NA	TRBV6-1	NA	TRBJ1-6	CASAGTPYNSPLHF	TGTGCCAGCGCCGGGACCCCATATAATTCACCCCTCCACTTT
TRBD2	TRBV30	NA	TRBJ2-1	CACDGLAGRNEQFF	TGTGCCTGCGACGGACTAGCGGGAAGAAATGAGCAGTTCTTC
TRBD2	TRBV4-1	NA	TRBJ2-7	CASSQGPSGVGEQYF	TGCGCCAGCAGCCAAGGGCCTAGCGGGGTCGGCGAGCAGTACTTC
NA	TRBV6-1	few	TRBJ2-1	CASSGFRGVNYNEQFF	TGTGCCAGCAGTGGATTCAGGGGGGTGAATTACAATGAGCAGTTCTTC
NA	TRBV7-8	NA	TRBJ1-6	CASSLVRGNSPLHF	TGTGCCAGCAGCTTAGTAAGGGGGAATTCACCCCTCCACTTT
NA	TRBV5-5	NA	TRBJ2-3	CASSPRTSRDTQYF	TGTGCCAGCAGCCCCCGGACAAGCCGGGATACGCAGTATTTT
NA	TRBV18	NA	TRBJ1-1	CASSPVTVLNTEAFF	TGTGCCAGCTCACCCGTGACAGTCTTGAACACTGAAGCTTTCTTT
NA	TRBV7-6	NA	TRBJ2-2	CASSFSSGGELFF	TGTGCCAGCAGCTTTAGTTCGGGCGGGGAGCTGTTTTTT
NA	TRBV7-9	NA	TRBJ2-5	CASRDWKAGRETQYF	TGTGCCAGCAGAGATTGGAAGGCCGGGCGAGAGACCCAGTACTTC
TRBD1	TRBV2	NA	TRBJ2-7	CASNPDRMYEQYF	TGTGCCAGCAATCCGGACAGGATGTACGAGCAGTACTTC
NA	TRBV19	NA	TRBJ2-5	CASSIGGRGLGGETQYF	TGTGCCAGTAGTATAGGGGGACGGGGACTTGGAGGAGAGACCCAGTACTTC
NA	TRBV12-3/TRBV12-4	NA	TRBJ2-1	CASSKARAGRQFF	TGTGCCAGCAGTAAGGCGCGGGCGGGGAGGCAGTTCTTC
TRBD1	TRBV20-1	once	TRBJ1-5	CSADRGSNQPQHF	TGCAGTGCCGACAGGGGTAGCAATCAGCCCCAGCATTTT
NA	TRBV5-4	NA	TRBJ2-3	CASSPYPTDTQYF	TGTGCCAGCAGCCCTTATCCCACAGATACGCAGTATTTT
TRBD2	TRBV7-2	NA	TRBJ2-1	CASSLSPAGRQFF	TGTGCCAGCAGCTTATCGCCAGCGGGGCGGCAGTTCTTC
TRBD1	TRBV2	few	TRBJ2-3	CASSERDRGADTQYF	TGTGCCAGCAGTGAACGGGACAGAGGGGCAGATACGCAGTATTTT
NA	TRBV7-6	few	TRBJ2-1	CASSFEPDYNEQFF	TGTGCCAGCAGCTTCGAGCCGGACTACAATGAGCAGTTCTTC
NA	TRBV19	NA	TRBJ1-1	CASSLLPSATGKNTEAFF	TGTGCCAGTAGCCTTCTCCCATCTGCGACAGGAAAGAACACTGAAGCTTTCTTT
NA	TRBV7-2	NA	TRBJ2-7	CASSPDPSVPGTYEQYF	TGTGCCAGCAGTCCTGACCCTAGCGTTCCGGGAACCTACGAGCAGTACTTC
NA	TRBV6-1	once	TRBJ1-3	CASNEDSNSGNTIYF	TGTGCCAGCAACGAGGACAGTAACTCTGGAAACACCATATATTTT
TRBD1	TRBV27	NA	TRBJ1-1	CASSWSGTGNRNTEAFF	TGTGCCAGCAGTTGGTCAGGGACAGGGAATCGGAACACTGAAGCTTTCTTT
NA	TRBV7-2	NA	TRBJ2-7	CASSRGDQLYEQYF	TGTGCCAGCAGCCGCGGGGACCAACTCTACGAGCAGTACTTC
TRBD2	TRBV7-2	NA	TRBJ2-7	CASSVGGLKWYEQYF	TGTGCCAGCAGCGTGGGGGGACTAAAGTGGTACGAGCAGTACTTC
TRBD2	TRBV6-8	NA	TRBJ2-3	CASSQPRLAGGFTDTQYF	TGTGCCAGCAGTCAACCCCGACTAGCGGGGGGTTTCACAGATACGCAGTATTTT
NA	TRBV15	NA	TRBJ2-7	CATSREGRTYEQYF	TGTGCCACCAGCAGAGAGGGCAGGACCTACGAGCAGTACTTC
NA	TRBV6-1	few	TRBJ1-5	CASSAGSAGGRAQHF	TGTGCCAGCAGTGCGGGGTCCGCCGGCGGGAGGGCCCAGCATTTT
NA	TRBV7-8	few	TRBJ2-1	CASSLDSRDNEQFF	TGTGCCAGCAGCTTAGATTCGCGAGACAATGAGCAGTTCTTC
NA	TRBV6-5	NA	TRBJ2-1	CASGRGDEQFF	TGTGCCAGCGGTCGCGGAGATGAGCAGTTCTTC
NA	TRBV7-8	few	TRBJ2-1	CASSLYWDWQFF	TGTGCCAGCAGCTTATACTGGGACTGGCAGTTCTTC
TRBD2	TRBV6-2/TRBV6-3	NA	TRBJ2-7	CASKIAGASWEQYF	TGTGCCAGCAAAATAGCGGGAGCCTCCTGGGAGCAGTACTTC
NA	TRBV19	few	TRBJ1-4	CASSTPKDGRREKLFF	TGTGCCAGTAGTACTCCAAAGGACGGTCGTAGAGAAAAACTGTTTTTT
NA	TRBV4-1	NA	TRBJ1-2	CASSPILTGSNYGYTF	TGCGCCAGCAGCCCCATTCTGACAGGTTCTAACTATGGCTACACCTTC
TRBD1	TRBV24-1	NA	TRBJ2-7	CATSDGTASYEQYF	TGTGCCACCAGTGACGGGACAGCCTCCTACGAGCAGTACTTC
TRBD1	TRBV4-1	NA	TRBJ2-5	CASSRNRGETQYF	TGCGCCAGCAGCCGGAACAGGGGCGAGACCCAGTACTTC
NA	TRBV5-4	NA	TRBJ2-3	CASSSDGGITDTQYF	TGTGCCAGCAGCTCGGACGGCGGGATCACAGATACGCAGTATTTT
NA	TRBV2	few	TRBJ1-2	CASRTWGSYGYTF	TGTGCCAGCAGGACATGGGGTAGCTATGGCTACACCTTC
NA	TRBV3-1	few	TRBJ2-1	CASSQDWRWGGNEQFF	TGTGCCAGCAGCCAAGATTGGCGCTGGGGCGGGAATGAGCAGTTCTTC
TRBD2	TRBV11-2	NA	TRBJ2-2	CASSSTRTSGRVVAGELFF	TGTGCCAGCAGCTCCACCAGGACTAGCGGGAGGGTAGTGGCCGGGGAGCTGTTTTTT
TRBD1	TRBV7-6	few	TRBJ2-1	CASSAQGIGEQFF	TGTGCCAGCAGCGCACAGGGGATTGGTGAGCAGTTCTTC
TRBD1	TRBV18	NA	TRBJ2-6	CASSPQGQGPSGANVLTF	TGTGCCAGCTCACCCCAGGGACAGGGACCCTCTGGGGCCAACGTCCTGACTTTC
TRBD2	TRBV11-2	few	TRBJ2-5	CASSLARESKAQYF	TGTGCCAGCAGCTTAGCGCGGGAGTCAAAGGCCCAGTACTTC
NA	TRBV6-5	NA	TRBJ2-2	CASSYSSTTGELFF	TGTGCCAGCAGTTACTCGAGTACTACCGGGGAGCTGTTTTTT
NA	TRBV7-2	many	TRBJ1-6	CASSFDWVGSPLHF	TGTGCCAGCAGCTTCGACTGGGTAGGATCACCCCTCCACTTT
NA	TRBV2	NA	TRBJ2-5	CASTGTSRAQETQYF	TGTGCCAGCACGGGTACCTCCCGAGCTCAAGAGACCCAGTACTTC
TRBD2	TRBV7-6	few	TRBJ2-7	CASSSATSGTYEQYF	TGTGCCAGCAGCTCGGCTACTAGCGGGACCTACGAGCAGTACTTC
NA	TRBV4-1	NA	TRBJ2-3	CASSQNRGTDTQYF	TGCGCCAGCAGCCAAAATAGAGGCACAGATACGCAGTATTTT
NA	TRBV7-2	many	TRBJ2-3	CASSFGSGTDTQYF	TGTGCCAGCAGCTTCGGTAGCGGCACAGATACGCAGTATTTT
TRBD2	TRBV7-2	NA	TRBJ2-5	CASSLTGGFETQYF	TGTGCCAGCAGCTTAACGGGGGGGTTCGAGACCCAGTACTTC
NA	TRBV28	many	TRBJ2-7	CASSLANYEQYF	TGTGCCAGCAGTTTGGCAAACTACGAGCAGTACTTC
NA	TRBV7-9	few	TRBJ2-1	CASSLGSPQEQFF	TGTGCCAGCAGCTTAGGATCCCCCCAAGAGCAGTTCTTC
TRBD2	TRBV5-1	NA	TRBJ2-1	CASRTSGHEQFF	TGCGCCAGCAGGACTAGCGGCCATGAGCAGTTCTTC
TRBD2	TRBV20-1	NA	TRBJ2-7	CSGGTSGRAYEQYF	TGCAGTGGGGGTACTAGCGGGAGGGCCTACGAGCAGTACTTC
NA	TRBV11-3	NA	TRBJ2-1	CASSPGGARVDEQFF	TGTGCCAGCAGCCCCGGCGGGGCTCGGGTTGATGAGCAGTTCTTC
NA	TRBV2	few	TRBJ1-4	CASSVGGAGEKLFF	TGTGCCAGCAGTGTGGGGGGCGCGGGTGAAAAACTGTTTTTT